This record concerns one T cell receptor beta chain sequence. Its antigen is still unknown. This sample was included in a study of cytomegalovirus exposure and HLA in healthy donors. Study results and caveats: No immune exposure information besides CMV serostatus was available. Cytomegalovirus-associated status was assigned to roughly 160 TCR beta chains.

Primers: 60 Vbeta forward and 13 Jbeta reverse. Repertoires were generated with immunoSEQ multiplex PCR, while TCRdb's copy carries only in-frame clones and drops some. The top ten clones hold 3.5% to 4% of a sample with 95,000 to 150,000 clones, around three quarters of them seen once. The CDR3 is made up of 13 amino acids. CDR1 is SGHKS and CDR2 is YYEKEE in the germline V gene (reference sequence). V lost 1 base to trimming and J lost 1 base, with 2 bases between them. This receptor was obtained from a human donor in good health. The chain combines TRBV5-5 with TRBJ1-4; D not resolved. Material: PBMCs. The CDR3 DNA follows: TGTGCCAGCAGCTTGCTAACTAATGAAAAACTGTTTTTT. Protein sequence: CASSLLTNEKLFF.